Reported below is one T cell receptor beta chain. Original processing methods: Amplification with reference gene primers provided the estimates of nucleated cell counts. The table came from immunoSEQ multiplex PCR; TCRdb's copy has only in-frame clones and leaves some out. V, J and clone size are taken as reported in that table, and D and trimming were inferred from the DNA itself. The data show about 140,000 clones, around 88% seen once. This specimen belongs to a study of blood T cell repertoires in COVID-19. Study context: Donors in the United States, Italy and Spain gave samples during acute or convalescent COVID-19. PBMCs, B-cell-depleted T cells, or T cells provided the cDNA or gDNA that made up the material.

Trimming stripped 0 bases from V and 1 base from J, with 6 bases between. Germline assignment: CDR1 MNHNY and CDR2 SVGAGI (reference sequence). CDR3 length: 14 amino acids. The sequence was collected from a human donor in a cohort sampled during active COVID-19. Sequenced material: peripheral blood. The rearrangement links TRBV6-6 to TRBJ1-1; D is undetermined. The CDR3, as DNA: TGTGCCAGCAGTTACTCCCACGGGAACACTGAAGCTTTCTTT. Its protein product is CASSYSHGNTEAFF.